The rows below give T cell receptor beta chains drawn from one sample of a study of T cells in Graves' hyperthyroidism and ophthalmopathy. TCRdb fed the multiplex PCR reads into MiXCR, producing one record per CDR3 protein. This table holds under 400,000 distinct CDR3 sequences, 13% found once. Sequenced material: blood. The receptors stem from a woman in her late teens or twenties with Graves' hyperthyroidism. Each CDR3 is given with its conserved first and last residue. Fields, in order: clone size, V gene, J gene, D gene, CDR3 protein, CDR3 DNA. The D gene is left open where the match is weak. Clone sizes are given selectively: once, few, many, or a class where the clone is expanded.

many	TRBV20-1	TRBJ2-7	NA	CSGGTAYEQYF	TGCAGTGGAGGAACAGCTTACGAGCAGTACTTC
many	TRBV11-2	TRBJ1-5	NA	CASSFGTASNQPQHF	TGTGCCAGCAGCTTTGGGACGGCGAGCAATCAGCCCCAGCATTTT
NA	TRBV7-2	TRBJ2-1	NA	CASSLPTSSYNEQFF	TGTGCCAGCAGCTTACCGACTAGCTCCTACAATGAGCAGTTCTTC
NA	TRBV5-6	TRBJ2-1	NA	CVSTHISSRAQFF	TGTGTCAGCACCCACATCTCATCCAGAGCGCAGTTCTTC
NA	TRBV24-1	TRBJ2-3	NA	CATSERVGFTQYF	TGTGCCACCAGTGAAAGAGTGGGGTTTACGCAGTATTTT
many	TRBV6-1	TRBJ2-3	NA	CASRKDKLRGTDTQYF	TGTGCCAGCAGAAAAGACAAACTGAGGGGCACAGATACGCAGTATTTT
NA	TRBV30	TRBJ2-1	NA	CAWSVLAPDEQFF	TGTGCCTGGAGTGTACTGGCCCCTGATGAGCAGTTCTTC
few	TRBV13	TRBJ2-7	NA	CASSSRGATSYEQYF	TGTGCCAGCAGCTCCCGGGGGGCGACGTCCTACGAGCAGTACTTC
many	TRBV20-1	TRBJ1-3	NA	CSARDPTGKAGNTIYF	TGCAGTGCTAGAGACCCCACAGGGAAGGCTGGAAACACCATATATTTT
many	TRBV20-1	TRBJ2-3	NA	CSARDRLYTDTQYF	TGCAGTGCTAGAGATAGGCTGTACACAGATACGCAGTATTTT
many	TRBV3-1	TRBJ1-2	NA	CASSQGRIYGYTF	TGTGCCAGCAGCCAAGGGCGGATCTATGGCTACACCTTC
few	TRBV20-1	TRBJ2-7	TRBD2	CSASRTSGRVFEQYF	TGCAGTGCTTCGCGGACTAGCGGGAGGGTCTTCGAGCAGTACTTC
NA	TRBV14	TRBJ2-2	TRBD2	CASSPGWAARGLSNTGELFF	TGTGCCAGCAGCCCTGGATGGGCAGCTCGGGGACTATCAAACACCGGGGAGCTGTTTTTT
many	TRBV20-1	TRBJ2-7	TRBD2	CSAREREGAWYEQYF	TGCAGTGCTAGAGAACGGGAGGGTGCCTGGTACGAGCAGTACTTC
many	TRBV24-1	TRBJ1-2	NA	CATSAGTPYGGYTF	TGTGCCACCAGTGCGGGCACCCCTTATGGTGGCTACACCTTC
NA	TRBV12-3/TRBV12-4	TRBJ1-1	TRBD1	CASRTRTGLDTEAFF	TGTGCCAGCAGAACTCGGACAGGTTTGGACACTGAAGCTTTCTTT
NA	TRBV24-1	TRBJ2-5	TRBD2	CATSPGGGTQYF	TGTGCCACCAGTCCGGGGGGGGGGACCCAGTACTTC
many	TRBV18	TRBJ1-1	NA	CASSLLPPDRNTEAFF	TGTGCCAGCTCACTTCTACCCCCAGACAGGAACACTGAAGCTTTCTTT
many	TRBV28	TRBJ2-1	TRBD1	CASSEPPGQGGNEQFF	TGTGCCAGCAGCGAACCCCCGGGACAGGGGGGCAATGAGCAGTTCTTC
many	TRBV28	TRBJ1-3	NA	CASSLTGTSGNTIYF	TGTGCCAGCAGTTTAACAGGGACTTCTGGAAACACCATATATTTT
NA	TRBV28	TRBJ2-5	NA	CASSFLSSGRGETQYF	TGTGCCAGCAGTTTCCTGTCGTCAGGGAGGGGGGAGACCCAGTACTTC
many	TRBV29-1	TRBJ1-1	TRBD1	CSVWTGRNTEAFF	TGCAGCGTCTGGACAGGGAGGAACACTGAAGCTTTCTTT
NA	TRBV10-3	TRBJ2-3	NA	CAIRPTGLDTDTQYF	TGTGCCATCCGCCCGACAGGCCTGGACACAGATACGCAGTATTTT
NA	TRBV20-1	TRBJ1-5	TRBD1	CSAFITGGNQPQHF	TGCAGTGCCTTTATTACAGGGGGCAATCAGCCCCAGCATTTT
many	TRBV20-1	TRBJ2-5	NA	CSARQELQETQYF	TGCAGTGCAAGACAGGAACTTCAAGAGACCCAGTACTTC
few	TRBV4-1	TRBJ2-7	NA	CASSHYAEQYF	TGCGCCAGCAGCCATTATGCGGAGCAGTACTTC
NA	TRBV6-1	TRBJ2-7	NA	CASRSGNYYEQYF	TGTGCCAGCAGATCCGGGAATTACTACGAGCAGTACTTC
many	TRBV11-2	TRBJ2-5	NA	CASSLGILPAETQYF	TGTGCCAGCAGCTTAGGTATACTCCCCGCAGAGACCCAGTACTTC
many	TRBV7-9	TRBJ2-1	NA	CASSFFGLAYNEQFF	TGTGCCAGCAGCTTTTTTGGGTTAGCCTACAATGAGCAGTTCTTC
many	TRBV7-2	TRBJ2-1	NA	CASSLGSVNNEQFF	TGTGCCAGCAGCTTAGGGTCCGTAAACAATGAGCAGTTCTTC
NA	TRBV19	TRBJ1-2	NA	CASTPTTGNGYTF	TGTGCCAGTACCCCAACGACTGGGAATGGCTACACCTTC
few	TRBV4-1	TRBJ2-5	TRBD2	CASSQERLAGDQETQYF	TGCGCCAGCAGCCAAGAAAGACTAGCGGGGGACCAAGAGACCCAGTACTTC
NA	TRBV28	TRBJ2-1	TRBD2	CASSTLPLTSGSNNEQFF	TGTGCCAGCAGTACTTTACCCCTGACTAGCGGGAGCAACAATGAGCAGTTCTTC
many	TRBV30	TRBJ2-5	NA	CAWSPEETQYF	TGTGCCTGGAGTCCGGAAGAGACCCAGTACTTC
many	TRBV20-1	TRBJ2-5	NA	CSATKEGTQYF	TGCAGTGCCACAAAAGAAGGGACCCAGTACTTC
NA	TRBV25-1	TRBJ2-7	NA	CASSGPGIYEQYF	TGTGCCAGCAGTGGGCCTGGGATCTACGAGCAGTACTTC
many	TRBV7-3	TRBJ2-1	NA	CASSFSYELRNEQFF	TGTGCCAGCAGCTTCTCGTATGAATTGAGGAATGAGCAGTTCTTC
NA	TRBV12-3/TRBV12-4	TRBJ1-5	TRBD1	CASRAGTGGNQPQHF	TGTGCCAGCAGAGCCGGGACAGGGGGCAATCAGCCCCAGCATTTT
many	TRBV6-1	TRBJ1-2	NA	CASRAWEGNDYGYTF	TGTGCCAGCAGAGCCTGGGAGGGGAACGACTATGGCTACACCTTC
few	TRBV19	TRBJ1-1	NA	CASSAAGWLGTEAFF	TGTGCCAGTAGCGCAGCAGGGTGGTTGGGCACTGAAGCTTTCTTT
many	TRBV12-3/TRBV12-4	TRBJ1-1	NA	CASSLTQNPSPTEAFF	TGTGCCAGCAGTTTAACCCAGAATCCTAGTCCGACTGAAGCTTTCTTT
few	TRBV14	TRBJ2-7	NA	CASSQLGTSSYEQYF	TGTGCCAGCAGCCAGCTGGGGACATCTAGTTACGAGCAGTACTTC
many	TRBV27	TRBJ1-6	NA	CASRLGGYSPLHF	TGTGCCAGCAGGTTGGGGGGGTATTCACCCCTCCACTTT
NA	TRBV20-1	TRBJ1-5	TRBD1	CSAADRDIQPQHF	TGCAGTGCGGCAGACAGGGATATTCAGCCCCAGCATTTT
few	TRBV19	TRBJ2-5	NA	CASSTGLRETQYF	TGTGCCAGTAGTACGGGACTCAGAGAGACCCAGTACTTC
few	TRBV27	TRBJ1-6	NA	CASSSHRLSPLHF	TGTGCCAGCAGTTCCCATCGGCTCTCACCCCTCCACTTT
many	TRBV6-2/TRBV6-3	TRBJ2-1	TRBD2	CASGTSGRVNEQFF	TGTGCCAGCGGGACTAGCGGGAGGGTCAATGAGCAGTTCTTC
many	TRBV28	TRBJ1-6	NA	CASIDSTYNSPLHF	TGTGCCAGCATTGACAGCACCTATAATTCACCCCTCCACTTT
NA	TRBV7-2	TRBJ1-1	NA	CASRAGQSNTEAFF	TGTGCCAGCAGAGCGGGACAATCGAACACTGAAGCTTTCTTT
many	TRBV3-1	TRBJ2-1	TRBD2	CASSQGASGGNEQFF	TGTGCCAGCAGCCAAGGGGCTAGCGGGGGCAATGAGCAGTTCTTC
many	TRBV27	TRBJ2-1	NA	CASIPRGASDWDNEQFF	TGTGCCAGCATCCCCCGGGGGGCTAGCGATTGGGACAATGAGCAGTTCTTC
few	TRBV9	TRBJ2-7	NA	CASSGQAEGSHPHEQYF	TGTGCCAGCAGCGGACAGGCGGAGGGAAGTCACCCCCACGAGCAGTACTTC
NA	TRBV27	TRBJ2-7	NA	CASSLFSGTYEQYF	TGTGCCAGCAGTTTATTTTCAGGGACCTACGAGCAGTACTTC
many	TRBV11-1	TRBJ2-3	NA	CASSPRTFTDTQYF	TGTGCCAGCAGCCCTCGGACTTTCACAGATACGCAGTATTTT
few	TRBV7-9	TRBJ1-4	TRBD1	CASSFDRAKLFF	TGTGCCAGCAGCTTCGACAGGGCGAAACTGTTTTTT
many	TRBV20-1	TRBJ2-5	NA	CSASRTAQETQYF	TGCAGTGCTTCAAGGACTGCTCAAGAGACCCAGTACTTC
NA	TRBV5-1	TRBJ2-1	TRBD2	CASSLVASGEDNEQFF	TGCGCCAGCAGCTTGGTGGCCAGCGGGGAGGACAATGAGCAGTTCTTC
NA	TRBV5-1	TRBJ1-1	TRBD1	CASSYDRDWENTEAFF	TGCGCCAGCAGCTATGACAGGGATTGGGAGAACACTGAAGCTTTCTTT